Below, 14 T cell receptor beta chains from the same sample are listed, as sequenced in a study of CD8+CD57+ T cells in acquired aplastic anemia. The patients chosen for sequencing had shown expansion of CD8+CD57+ cells (detected by flow cytometry). Template material for TCR beta VDJ and CDR3 profiling consisted of genomic DNA. One entry per CDR3 protein results from TCRdb running MiXCR on the reads. The profile shows around 130,000 distinct CDR3 sequences, approximately 50% of them singletons. The material sequenced was sorted CD4+, CD8+, or CD8+CD57+ T cells (not recorded which) from PBMCs. The receptors derive from a human donor with aplastic anemia.

This clonotype has just one count. V gene TRBV19 combines with J gene TRBJ1-1; perhaps TRBD1 as D (5 bases). The CDR3 runs 11 residues. The germline gives CDR1 LNHDA, CDR2 SQIVND (reference sequence). V gave up 5 bases and J gave up 10 bases, with 11 bases separating them. CDR3 residues: CASSQGVRAFF. CDR3 bases: TGTGCCAGTAGTCAGGGCGTGCGAGCTTTCTTT.

This clonotype appeared many times. The genes are TRBV9 and TRBJ1-1; D gene unclear. V dropped 0 bases and J dropped 0 bases, with 12 bases sitting between them. This CDR3 region has 16 residues. Looked up from germline, CDR1 is SGDLS and CDR2 is YYNGEE. The CDR3 loop reads CASSVVALEMNTEAFF. The CDR3, as DNA: TGTGCCAGCAGCGTAGTAGCATTAGAGATGAACACTGAAGCTTTCTTT.

The rearrangement joins TRBV29-1 to TRBJ2-5; D possibly corresponds to TRBD2 (5 bases). Trimming cost V 7 bases and J 7 bases, with 16 bases left between them. Germline CDR1 reads SQVTM; CDR2 reads ANQGSEA. This CDR3 has 12 residues. The DNA for the CDR3 is TGCAGCGCCCTGGAGGAGTGGGGGACCCAGTACTTC. Translation: CSALEEWGTQYF.

On this clonotype: A read error may produce the germline difference seen at one junction end. The V call is TRBV7-8, the J call TRBJ1-2; possibly TRBD1 for D (5 bases). The germline CDR1 and CDR2 sequences are SGHVS and FQNEAQ. The CDR3 totals 16 residues. CDR3 nucleotide sequence: TGTGCCAGCAGCTTAGTTGGGGGGGTGGCTAACTATGGCTGCACCTTC. Translation gives CASSLVGGVANYGCTF.

This clonotype was observed many times. The gene calls are TRBV7-8 and TRBJ1-1, with no clear D. The germline gives CDR1 SGHVS, CDR2 FQNEAQ. There are 12 residues in the CDR3. Trimming pared 3 bases from V and 7 bases from J, leaving 9 bases between. The CDR3 protein is CASSFGNGEAFF. The CDR3 nucleotides are TGTGCCAGCAGCTTCGGTAACGGTGAAGCTTTCTTT. The whole variable domain, remainder taken from reference TRBV7-8 and TRBJ1-1, is GAGVSQSPRYKVAKRGQDVALRCDPISGHVSLFWYQQALGQGPEFLTYFQNEAQLDKSGLPSDRFFAERPEGSVSTLKIQRTQQEDSAVYLCASSFGNGEAFFGQGTRLTVV.

A word on this clonotype: One end of the junction fails to match germline, which may point to a read error. The chain combines TRBV7-3 with TRBJ1-2; 8 bases agree with TRBD1. The CDR3 sequence is 14 residues long. CDR1 is SGHTA and CDR2 is FQGTGA in the germline V gene. The CDR3 loop reads CASSPGQGSDGYTF. For the CDR3, the DNA is TGCGCCAGCAGCCCCGGACAGGGTAGTGATGGCTACACCTTC.

The chain recombines TRBV20-1 with TRBJ2-7; 11 bases map to TRBD1. The CDR3 has 16 amino acids. From germline, CDR1 is DFQATT and CDR2 SNEGSKA (reference sequence). V dropped 5 bases and J dropped 0; count of bases not matched to a gene: 9. The DNA of the CDR3 is TGCAGTGCTTCCGGGACAGGGGGTTCCAGCTCCTACGAGCAGTACTTC. Translation gives CSASGTGGSSSYEQYF.

The V call is TRBV19, the J call TRBJ1-1; weak D call: TRBD1 (5 bases). Germline loops: CDR1 LNHDA, CDR2 SQIVND (reference sequence). Trimming stripped 6 bases from V and 4 bases from J, with 12 bases between. The CDR3 sequence is 13 residues long. CDR3 loop: CASRAGGGTEAFF. The CDR3 DNA is TGTGCCAGTAGAGCAGGTGGGGGCACTGAAGCTTTCTTT. The full variable domain, completed using reference TRBV19 and TRBJ1-1, is DGGITQSPKYLFRKEGQNVTLSCEQNLNHDAMYWYRQDPGQGLRLIYYSQIVNDFQKGDIAEGYSVSREKKESFPLTVTSAQKNPTAFYLCASRAGGGTEAFFGQGTRLTVV.

This chain joins TRBV15 and TRBJ2-7; D call uncertain. V lost 3 bases and J 1 base, leaving 10 bases between the germline ends. The CDR3 extends over 14 amino acids. The germline gives CDR1 LNHNV, CDR2 YYDKDF (reference sequence). This CDR3 reads CATSRIIDSYEQYF. The CDR3 DNA reads as TGTGCCACCAGCAGGATAATTGATTCCTACGAGCAGTACTTC.

This clonotype has a single count. The chain has TRBV30 and TRBJ1-2, with unresolved D. Trimming cost V 4 bases and J 10 bases, with 10 bases left between them. CDR3 length: 10 amino acids. Germline assignment: CDR1 GTSNPN and CDR2 SVGIG (reference sequence). This CDR3 is CAWKRGSYTF. In nucleotides, the CDR3 is TGTGCCTGGAAGAGAGGGTCCTACACCTTC.

The J gene is TRBJ2-5, the V gene TRBV7-3, with D possibly matching TRBD1 (5 bases). This CDR3 is 15 amino acids long. Germline CDR1 is SGHTA and CDR2 is FQGTGA. V shed 4 bases and J shed 7 bases, with 19 bases lying between them. CDR3 bases: TGTGCCAGCAGCTCCCAGTCGGCGGCGCAGGGGACCCAGTACTTC. Translation gives CASSSQSAAQGTQYF. The full variable domain, with the rest looked up from reference TRBV7-3 and TRBJ2-5, is GAGVSQTPSNKVTEKGKYVELRCDPISGHTALYWYRQSLGQGPEFLIYFQGTGAADDSGLPNDRFFAVRPEGSVSTLKIQRTERGDSAVYLCASSSQSAAQGTQYFGPGTRLLVL.

The genes are TRBV12-3 or TRBV12-4 and TRBJ2-7, with 10 bases identical to TRBD2. CDR3 length: 15 amino acids. Trimming at V came to 5 bases and at J to 9 bases, leaving 13 bases not matched to a gene. The CDR3 protein is CASSPGGSGGGAQYF. DNA of the CDR3: TGTGCCAGCAGTCCCGGCGGCAGCGGGGGGGGGGCGCAGTACTTC.

The V gene is TRBV15, the J gene TRBJ2-7; no definite D call. Germline V CDR1 and CDR2: LNHNV, YYDKDF (reference sequence). The CDR3 has 12 residues. V was cut by 1 base and J by 4 bases, with 5 bases left in between. CDR3 sequence (DNA): TGTGCCACCAGCAGAGTAGGTTACGAGCAGTACTTC. Protein sequence: CATSRVGYEQYF. Full variable domain (missing parts from reference TRBV15 and TRBJ2-7): DAMVIQNPRYQVTQFGKPVTLSCSQTLNHNVMYWYQQKSSQAPKLLFHYYDKDFNNEADTPDNFQSRRPNTSFCFLDIRSPGLGDTAMYLCATSRVGYEQYFGPGTRLTVT.

The chain couples TRBV5-5 to TRBJ2-2, with 10 bases that match TRBD1. Germline V CDR1 and CDR2: SGHKS, YYEKEE (reference sequence). The CDR3 is 16 amino acids. V dropped 5 bases and J dropped 3; count of bases not matched to a gene: 7. The CDR3 DNA sequence: TGTGCCAGCAGACTACGACAGGGGGCGGACACCGGGGAGCTGTTTTTT. Residues: CASRLRQGADTGELFF.